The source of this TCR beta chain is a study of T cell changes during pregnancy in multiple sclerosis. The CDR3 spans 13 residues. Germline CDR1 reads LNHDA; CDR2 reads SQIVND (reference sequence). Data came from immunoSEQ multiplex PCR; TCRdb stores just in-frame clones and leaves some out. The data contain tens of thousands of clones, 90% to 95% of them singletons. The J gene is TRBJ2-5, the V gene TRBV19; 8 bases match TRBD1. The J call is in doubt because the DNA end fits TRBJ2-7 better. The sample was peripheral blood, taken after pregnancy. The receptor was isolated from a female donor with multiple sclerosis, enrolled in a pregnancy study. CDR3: CASRDRGSYEQYF. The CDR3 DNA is TGTGCCAGCAGAGACAGGGGATCCTACGAGCAGTACTTC.